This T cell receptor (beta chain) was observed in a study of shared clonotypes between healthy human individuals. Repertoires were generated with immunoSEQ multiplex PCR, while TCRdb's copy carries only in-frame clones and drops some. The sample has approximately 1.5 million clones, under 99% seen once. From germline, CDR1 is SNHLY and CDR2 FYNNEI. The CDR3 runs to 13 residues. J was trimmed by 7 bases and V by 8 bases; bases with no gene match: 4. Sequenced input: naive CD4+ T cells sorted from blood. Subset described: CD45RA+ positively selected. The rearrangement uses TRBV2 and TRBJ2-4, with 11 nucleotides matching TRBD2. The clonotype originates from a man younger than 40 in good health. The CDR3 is CASFPSGRNIQYF. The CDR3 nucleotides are TGTGCCAGCTTTCCTAGCGGGAGGAACATTCAGTACTTC.